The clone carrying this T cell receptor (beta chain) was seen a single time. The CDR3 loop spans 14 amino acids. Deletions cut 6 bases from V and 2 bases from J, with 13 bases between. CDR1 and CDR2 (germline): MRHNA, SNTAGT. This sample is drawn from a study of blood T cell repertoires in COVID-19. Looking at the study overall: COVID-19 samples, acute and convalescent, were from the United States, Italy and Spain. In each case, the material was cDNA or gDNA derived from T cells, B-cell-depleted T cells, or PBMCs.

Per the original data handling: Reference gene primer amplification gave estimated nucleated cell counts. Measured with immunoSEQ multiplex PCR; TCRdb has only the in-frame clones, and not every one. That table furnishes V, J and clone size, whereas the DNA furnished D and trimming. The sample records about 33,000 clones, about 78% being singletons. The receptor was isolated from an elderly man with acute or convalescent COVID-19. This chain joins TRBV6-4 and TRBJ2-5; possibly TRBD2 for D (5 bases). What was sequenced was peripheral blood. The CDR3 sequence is CASSPLGGQETQYF. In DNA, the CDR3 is TGTGCCAGCAGCCCGCTTGGCGGGCAAGAGACCCAGTACTTC.